These 4 T cell receptor beta chains share one sample of origin, sequenced in a study of blood T cell repertoires in COVID-19. TCRdb keeps only in-frame clones here, not all; method: immunoSEQ multiplex PCR. The sample yields tens of thousands of clones, about 90% seen once. What was sequenced was peripheral blood. Every receptor here comes from a man in his sixties with active COVID-19.

This chain joins TRBV27 and TRBJ2-7; 7 nucleotides match TRBD1. With 5 bases clipped from V and 4 bases from J, the junction kept 11 bases outside the gene matches. Germline CDR1 reads MNHEY; CDR2 reads SMNVEV (reference sequence). The CDR3 covers 15 residues. The CDR3 is CASSPLQGKTYEQYF. For the CDR3, the DNA is TGTGCCAGCAGTCCATTACAGGGGAAAACATACGAGCAGTACTTC.

The genes are TRBV25-1 and TRBJ2-5; D perhaps matches TRBD2 (6 bases). The CDR3 contains 13 residues. The germline V and J ends were trimmed by 4 bases and 3 bases, with 9 bases remaining between them. CDR1 and CDR2 from the germline V gene are MGHDK and SYGVNS. The CDR3 loop reads CASSVGLKETQYF. As DNA, the CDR3 is TGTGCCAGCAGTGTTGGACTAAAAGAGACCCAGTACTTC.

The chain couples TRBV2 to TRBJ2-2, with D possibly being TRBD2 (5 bases). CDR1 is SNHLY and CDR2 is FYNNEI in the germline V gene. This CDR3 spans 13 amino acids. V was pared by 8 bases and J by 4 bases, with 11 bases between. The CDR3 loop is CASRGPGTGELFF. In nucleotides, the CDR3 is TGTGCCAGCCGAGGGCCTGGCACCGGGGAGCTGTTTTTT.

The chain joins TRBV7-8 to TRBJ2-2, with 8 bases that match TRBD2. V dropped 5 bases and J dropped 4; count of bases not matched to a gene: 6. The CDR3 is 15 residues long. Germline-derived CDR1 and CDR2 are SGHVS and FQNEAQ. CDR3 residues: CASSIRGGVTGELFF. The CDR3 DNA sequence: TGTGCCAGCAGCATTCGGGGGGGCGTCACCGGGGAGCTGTTTTTT.